The T cell receptor (beta chain) under discussion was sequenced for a study of CXCR3-negative and CXCR3-positive naive CD8 T cells. On the study more broadly: Each library held about 1.5 +/- 0.3 million TRB reads, 130 million to 150 million in total.

The libraries of TRB cDNA were constructed through 5' RACE using UMI labels. TCRdb reanalyzed the 5' RACE reads and collapses them to one entry per CDR3 protein, without DNA. The listing records about 43,000 distinct CDR3 sequences. The germline gives CDR1 MDHEN, CDR2 SYDVKM. The length of the CDR3 is 15 residues. The sorting of each CD8+ T cell subset was done in triplicate, at more than 250,000 cells each. The chain has TRBV28 and TRBJ2-7; as DNA is missing, the TRBD2 call by TCRdb cannot be tested. The receptor was isolated from a human donor in good health. Some clones in this sample may be carry-over from other donors' samples. The source material was memory CD8+ T cells from blood. The CDR3: CASAPSLAKAYEQYF.